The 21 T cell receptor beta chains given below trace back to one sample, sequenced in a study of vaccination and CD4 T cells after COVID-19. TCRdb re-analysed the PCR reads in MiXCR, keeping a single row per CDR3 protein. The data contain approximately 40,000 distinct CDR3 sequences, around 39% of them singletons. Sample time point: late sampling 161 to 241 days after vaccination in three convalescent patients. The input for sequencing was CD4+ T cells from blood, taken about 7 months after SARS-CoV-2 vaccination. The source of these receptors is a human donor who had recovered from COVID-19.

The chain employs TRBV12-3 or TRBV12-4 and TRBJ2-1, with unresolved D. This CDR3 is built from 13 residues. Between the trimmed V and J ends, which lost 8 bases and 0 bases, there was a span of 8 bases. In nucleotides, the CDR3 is TGTGCCAGCGGAGTACCCTCCTACAATGAGCAGTTCTTC. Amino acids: CASGVPSYNEQFF.

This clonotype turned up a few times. The CDR3 DNA sequence: TGCAGTGCTAACACGGGAGGGACCTATTACAATGAGCAGTTCTTC. This translates into CSANTGGTYYNEQFF. V gene TRBV20-1 combines with J gene TRBJ2-1, with 8 bases that match TRBD2. Germline assignment: CDR1 DFQATT and CDR2 SNEGSKA (reference sequence). V was pared by 4 bases and J by 4 bases, with 9 bases of the junction left unmatched. The CDR3 is 15 residues long.

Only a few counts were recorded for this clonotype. CDR3 residues: CSARGAGRSHTDTQYF. CDR3 sequence (DNA): TGCAGTGCTAGAGGGGCGGGGCGGAGCCACACAGATACGCAGTATTTT. This chain uses TRBV20-1 with TRBJ2-3; maybe TRBD2 (6 bases). CDR1 is DFQATT, CDR2 SNEGSKA, per germline (reference sequence). The CDR3 contains 16 residues. Trimming took 1 base from V and 2 from J, leaving 16 bases between them.

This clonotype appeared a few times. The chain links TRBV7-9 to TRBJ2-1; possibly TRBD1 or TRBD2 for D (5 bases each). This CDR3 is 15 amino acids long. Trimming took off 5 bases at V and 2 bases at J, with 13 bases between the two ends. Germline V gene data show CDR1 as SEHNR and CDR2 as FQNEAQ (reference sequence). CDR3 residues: CASSAGTPTYNEQFF. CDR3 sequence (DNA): TGTGCCAGCAGCGCAGGGACGCCGACCTACAATGAGCAGTTCTTC.

The CDR3 spells CSARDRLAGWNNEQFF. In DNA form, the CDR3 reads TGCAGTGCTAGAGATAGGCTAGCGGGATGGAACAATGAGCAGTTCTTC. This chain links TRBV20-1 with TRBJ2-1, with TRBD2 matching over 9 bases. Germline CDR1 is DFQATT and CDR2 is SNEGSKA (reference sequence). This CDR3 is built from 16 residues. Germline trimming cut 0 bases from V and 5 bases from J; bases unmatched to any gene: 8.

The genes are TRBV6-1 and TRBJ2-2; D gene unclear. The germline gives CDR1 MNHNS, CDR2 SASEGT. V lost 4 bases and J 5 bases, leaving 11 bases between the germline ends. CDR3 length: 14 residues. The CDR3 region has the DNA TGTGCCAGCAGTGCCCTGTCCACTACCGGGGAGCTGTTTTTT. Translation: CASSALSTTGELFF.

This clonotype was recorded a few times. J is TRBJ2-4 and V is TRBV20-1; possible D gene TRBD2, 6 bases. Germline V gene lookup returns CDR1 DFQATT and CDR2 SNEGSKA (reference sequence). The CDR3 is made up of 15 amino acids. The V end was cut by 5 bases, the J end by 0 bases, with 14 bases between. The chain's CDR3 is CSAPSGREAKNIQYF. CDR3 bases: TGCAGTGCTCCATCGGGGCGGGAAGCCAAAAACATTCAGTACTTC.

In DNA, the CDR3 is TGTGCCAGCGGACAGCCTGGAATAAGCTCCTACGAGCAGTACTTC. Amino acids: CASGQPGISSYEQYF. The chain couples TRBV7-2 to TRBJ2-7; possibly TRBD1 for D (6 bases). The CDR3 totals 15 residues. Germline CDR1 is SGHTA and CDR2 is FQGNSA. V was cut by 8 bases and J by 0 bases, with 17 bases left in between.

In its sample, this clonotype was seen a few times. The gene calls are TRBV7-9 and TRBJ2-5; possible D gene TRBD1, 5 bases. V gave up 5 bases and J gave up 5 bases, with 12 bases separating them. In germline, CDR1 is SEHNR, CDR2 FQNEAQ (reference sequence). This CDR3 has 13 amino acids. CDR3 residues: CASSKGASETQYF. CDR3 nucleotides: TGTGCCAGCAGCAAAGGGGCGTCGGAGACCCAGTACTTC. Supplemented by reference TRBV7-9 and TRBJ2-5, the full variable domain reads DTGVSQNPRHKITKRGQNVTFRCDPISEHNRLYWYRQTLGQGPEFLTYFQNEAQLEKSRLLSDRFSAERPKGSFSTLEIQRTEQGDSAMYLCASSKGASETQYFGPGTRLLVL.

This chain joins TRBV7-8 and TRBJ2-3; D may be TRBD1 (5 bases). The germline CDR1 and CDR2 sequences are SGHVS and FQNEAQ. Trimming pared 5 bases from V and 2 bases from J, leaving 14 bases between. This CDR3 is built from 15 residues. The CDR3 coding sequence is TGTGCCAGCAGCCGGACCCGACAGATCACAGATACGCAGTATTTT. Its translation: CASSRTRQITDTQYF.

CDR3 coding DNA: TGTGCCAGCAGCTTGGGGACTAGCGGGAGAAGGCAGTTCTTC. It codes for CASSLGTSGRRQFF. This chain connects TRBV7-9 to TRBJ2-1; 14 bases agree with TRBD2. Germline CDR1 is SEHNR and CDR2 is FQNEAQ (reference sequence). CDR3 size: 14 residues. Trimming took 3 bases from V and 12 from J; bases not matched to a gene: 4.

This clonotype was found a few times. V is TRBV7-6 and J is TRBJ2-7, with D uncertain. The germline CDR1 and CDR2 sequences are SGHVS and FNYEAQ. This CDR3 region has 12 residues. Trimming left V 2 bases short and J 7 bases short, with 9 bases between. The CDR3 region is CASSLWGREQYF. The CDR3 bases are TGTGCCAGCAGCTTATGGGGAAGGGAGCAGTACTTC.

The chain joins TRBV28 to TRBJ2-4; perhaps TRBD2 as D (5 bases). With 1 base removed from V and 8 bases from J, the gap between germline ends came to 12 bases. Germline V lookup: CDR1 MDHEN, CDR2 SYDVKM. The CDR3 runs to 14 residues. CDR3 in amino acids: CASSLFGELDIQYF. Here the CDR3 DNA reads TGTGCCAGCAGTTTATTTGGGGAGTTGGACATTCAGTACTTC.

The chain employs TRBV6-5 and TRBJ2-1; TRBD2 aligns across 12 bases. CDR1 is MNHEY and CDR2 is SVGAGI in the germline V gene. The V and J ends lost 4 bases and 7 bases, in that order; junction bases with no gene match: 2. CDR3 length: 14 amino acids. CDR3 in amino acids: CASSSTSGRNEQFF. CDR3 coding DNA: TGTGCCAGCAGTTCGACTAGCGGGAGAAATGAGCAGTTCTTC.

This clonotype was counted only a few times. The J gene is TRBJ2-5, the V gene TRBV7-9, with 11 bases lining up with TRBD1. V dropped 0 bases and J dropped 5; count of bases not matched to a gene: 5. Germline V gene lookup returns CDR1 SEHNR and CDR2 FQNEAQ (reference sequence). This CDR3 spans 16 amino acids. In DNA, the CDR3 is TGTGCCAGCAGCTTAGCCCCGGGACAGGGGGTGGAGACCCAGTACTTC. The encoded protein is CASSLAPGQGVETQYF.

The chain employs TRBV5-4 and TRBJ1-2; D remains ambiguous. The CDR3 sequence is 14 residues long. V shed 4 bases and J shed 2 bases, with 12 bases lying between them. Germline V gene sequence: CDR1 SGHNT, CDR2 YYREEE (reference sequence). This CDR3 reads CASSQGVVNYGYTF. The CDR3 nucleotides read TGTGCCAGCAGCCAAGGTGTGGTGAACTATGGCTACACCTTC.

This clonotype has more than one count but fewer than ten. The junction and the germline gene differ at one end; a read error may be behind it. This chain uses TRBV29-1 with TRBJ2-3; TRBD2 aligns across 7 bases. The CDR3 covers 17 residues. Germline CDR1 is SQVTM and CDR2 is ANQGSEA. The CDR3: CSVEDTRLARNTDTQYF. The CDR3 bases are TGCAGCGTAGAAGACACTAGACTAGCTCGAAACACAGATACGCAGTATTTT.

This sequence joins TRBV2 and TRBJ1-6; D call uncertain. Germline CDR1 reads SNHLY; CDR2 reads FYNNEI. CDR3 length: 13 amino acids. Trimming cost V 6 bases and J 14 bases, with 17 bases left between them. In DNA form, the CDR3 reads TGTGCCAGCAGACAGACCGCCGGGTCATCCCTCCACTTT. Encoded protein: CASRQTAGSSLHF.

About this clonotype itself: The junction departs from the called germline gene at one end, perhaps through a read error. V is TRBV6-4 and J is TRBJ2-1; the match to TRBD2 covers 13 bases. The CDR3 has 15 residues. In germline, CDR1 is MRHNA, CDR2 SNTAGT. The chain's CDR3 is CVSSGTSGDYNEQFF. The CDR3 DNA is TGTGTCAGCAGTGGGACTAGCGGGGACTACAATGAGCAGTTCTTC.

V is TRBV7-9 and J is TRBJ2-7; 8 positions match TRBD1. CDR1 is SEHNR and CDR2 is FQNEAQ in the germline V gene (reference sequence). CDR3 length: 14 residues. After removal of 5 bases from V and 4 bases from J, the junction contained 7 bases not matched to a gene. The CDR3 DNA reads TGTGCCAGCAGCACGACAGGGGCCTCGTACGAGCAGTACTTC. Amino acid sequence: CASSTTGASYEQYF. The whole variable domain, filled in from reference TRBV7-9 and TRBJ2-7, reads DTGVSQNPRHKITKRGQNVTFRCDPISEHNRLYWYRQTLGQGPEFLTYFQNEAQLEKSRLLSDRFSAERPKGSFSTLEIQRTEQGDSAMYLCASSTTGASYEQYFGPGTRLTVT.

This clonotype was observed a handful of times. CDR3 sequence: CASRLLNTEAFF. The DNA for the CDR3 is TGCGCCAGCAGATTACTGAACACTGAAGCTTTCTTT. The chain couples TRBV5-1 to TRBJ1-1, with no clear D. Trimming took off 5 bases at V and 0 bases at J, with 5 bases between the two ends. CDR1 and CDR2 from the germline V gene are SGHRS and YFSETQ. The CDR3 covers 12 residues.